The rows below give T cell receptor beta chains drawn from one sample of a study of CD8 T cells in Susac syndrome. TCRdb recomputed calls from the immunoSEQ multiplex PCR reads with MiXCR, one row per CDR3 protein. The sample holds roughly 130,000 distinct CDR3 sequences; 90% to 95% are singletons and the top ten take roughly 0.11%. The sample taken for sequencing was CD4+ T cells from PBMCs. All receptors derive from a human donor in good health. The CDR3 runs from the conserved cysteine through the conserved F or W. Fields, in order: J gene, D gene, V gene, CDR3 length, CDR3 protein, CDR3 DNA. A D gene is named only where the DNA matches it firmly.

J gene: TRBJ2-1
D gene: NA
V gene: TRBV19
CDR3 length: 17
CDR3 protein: CASSIDRYGISYNEQFF
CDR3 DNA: TGTGCCAGTAGTATAGATCGGTACGGAATCTCCTACAATGAGCAGTTCTTC

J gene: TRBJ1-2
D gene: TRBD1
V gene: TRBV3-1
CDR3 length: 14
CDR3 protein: CASSPRGTRGGYTF
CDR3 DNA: TGTGCCAGCAGCCCCAGGGGGACCCGGGGTGGCTACACCTTC

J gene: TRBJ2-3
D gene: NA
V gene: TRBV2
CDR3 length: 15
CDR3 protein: CASSVAGFSTDTQYF
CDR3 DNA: TGTGCCAGCAGTGTGGCCGGATTTAGCACAGATACGCAGTATTTT

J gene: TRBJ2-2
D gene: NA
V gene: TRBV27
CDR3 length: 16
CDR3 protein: CASSFRARRETGELFF
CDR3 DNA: TGTGCCAGCAGTTTTAGGGCTAGAAGAGAGACCGGGGAGCTGTTTTTT

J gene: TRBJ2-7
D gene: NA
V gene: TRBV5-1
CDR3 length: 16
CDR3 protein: CASSLVGTKGAHEQYF
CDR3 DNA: TGCGCCAGCAGCTTGGTGGGGACTAAGGGGGCCCACGAGCAGTACTTC

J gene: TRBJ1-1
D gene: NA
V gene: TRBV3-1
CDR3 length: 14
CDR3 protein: CASSRGSGNTEAFF
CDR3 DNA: TGTGCCAGCAGCCGGGGATCAGGAAACACTGAAGCTTTCTTT

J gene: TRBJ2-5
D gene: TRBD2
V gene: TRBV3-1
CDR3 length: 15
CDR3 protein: CASSRSSGIQETQYF
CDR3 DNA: TGTGCCAGCAGCCGTAGTAGCGGGATCCAAGAGACCCAGTACTTC

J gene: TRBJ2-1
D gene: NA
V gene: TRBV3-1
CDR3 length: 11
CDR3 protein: CASSQVAEQFF
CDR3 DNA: TGTGCCAGCAGCCAAGTCGCTGAGCAGTTCTTC

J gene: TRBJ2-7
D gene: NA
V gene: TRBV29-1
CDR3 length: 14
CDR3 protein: CSGSPGTPGYEQYF
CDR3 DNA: TGCAGCGGATCGCCCGGGACACCAGGCTACGAGCAGTACTTC

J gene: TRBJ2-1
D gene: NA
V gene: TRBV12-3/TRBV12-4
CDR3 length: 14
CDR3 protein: CASSFGGLYNEQFF
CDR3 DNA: TGTGCCAGCAGTTTCGGAGGATTATACAATGAGCAGTTCTTC

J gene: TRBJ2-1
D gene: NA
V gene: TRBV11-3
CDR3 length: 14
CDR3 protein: CASSLDPQGNEQFF
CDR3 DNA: TGTGCCAGCAGCTTAGATCCCCAGGGCAATGAGCAGTTCTTC

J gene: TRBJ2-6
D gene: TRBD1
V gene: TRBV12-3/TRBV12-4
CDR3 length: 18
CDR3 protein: CASSTIGQGGFGANVLTF
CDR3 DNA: TGTGCCAGCAGTACTATCGGACAGGGGGGCTTTGGGGCCAACGTCCTGACTTTC

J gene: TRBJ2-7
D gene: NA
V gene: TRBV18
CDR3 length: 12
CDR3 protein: CASSPDRNEQYF
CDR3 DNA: TGTGCCAGCTCACCCGATAGAAACGAGCAGTACTTC

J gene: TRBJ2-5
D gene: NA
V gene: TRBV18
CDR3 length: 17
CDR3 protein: CASSPPGASDSGETQYF
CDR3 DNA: TGTGCCAGCTCACCACCGGGAGCCTCGGATAGTGGAGAGACCCAGTACTTC

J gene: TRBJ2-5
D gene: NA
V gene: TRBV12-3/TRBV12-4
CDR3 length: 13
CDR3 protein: CASSQDYQETQYF
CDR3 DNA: TGTGCCAGCAGCCAAGACTATCAAGAGACCCAGTACTTC

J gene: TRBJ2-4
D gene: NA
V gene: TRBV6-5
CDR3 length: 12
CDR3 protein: CASRAGEGIQYF
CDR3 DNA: TGTGCCAGCAGGGCAGGGGAAGGCATTCAGTACTTC

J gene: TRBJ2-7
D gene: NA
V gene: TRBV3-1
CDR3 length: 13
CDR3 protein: CASSPGRAYEQYF
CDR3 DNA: TGTGCCAGCAGTCCCGGCAGGGCGTACGAGCAGTACTTC

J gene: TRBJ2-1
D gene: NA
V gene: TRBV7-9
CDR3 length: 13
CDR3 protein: CASSVQGYNEQFF
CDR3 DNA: TGTGCCAGCAGCGTCCAGGGTTACAATGAGCAGTTCTTC

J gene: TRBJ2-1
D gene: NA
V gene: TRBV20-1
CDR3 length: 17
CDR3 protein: CSARGMGYLSSYNEQFF
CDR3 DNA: TGCAGTGCCCGAGGTATGGGCTACCTGAGCTCCTACAATGAGCAGTTCTTC

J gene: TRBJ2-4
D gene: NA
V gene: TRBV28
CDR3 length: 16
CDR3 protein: CASSPPQGGAKNIQYF
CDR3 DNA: TGTGCCAGCAGTCCCCCCCAGGGGGGAGCCAAAAACATTCAGTACTTC

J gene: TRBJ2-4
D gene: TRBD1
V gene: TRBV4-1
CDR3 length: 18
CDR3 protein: CASSQDSDRALAKNIQYF
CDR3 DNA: TGCGCCAGCAGCCAAGATTCGGACAGGGCGCTAGCCAAAAACATTCAGTACTTC